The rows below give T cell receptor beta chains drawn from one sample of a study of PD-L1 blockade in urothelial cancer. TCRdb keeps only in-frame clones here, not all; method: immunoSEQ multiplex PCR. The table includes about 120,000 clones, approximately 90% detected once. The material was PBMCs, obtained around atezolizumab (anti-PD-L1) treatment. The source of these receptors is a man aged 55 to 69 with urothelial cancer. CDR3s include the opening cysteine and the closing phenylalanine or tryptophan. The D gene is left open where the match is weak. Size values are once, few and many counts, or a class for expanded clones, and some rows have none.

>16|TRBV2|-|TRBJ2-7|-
TGTGCCAGCAGTGAATCCCCGCTAGCGAGGGCCTACGAGCAGTACTTC
CASSESPLARAYEQYF
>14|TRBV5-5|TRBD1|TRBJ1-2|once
TGTGCCAGCAGCCTGGGACAGGGGATCTATGGCTACACCTTC
CASSLGQGIYGYTF
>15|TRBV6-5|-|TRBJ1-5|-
TGTGCCAGCAGGAACACAGGCGCCCGCAATCAGCCCCAGCATTTT
CASRNTGARNQPQHF
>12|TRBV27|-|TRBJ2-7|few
TGTGCCAGCAGTTCGGGTCGCTACGAGCAGTACTTC
CASSSGRYEQYF
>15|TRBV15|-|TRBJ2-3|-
TGTGCCACCAGCATAACCGTGAGCCACACAGATACGCAGTATTTT
CATSITVSHTDTQYF
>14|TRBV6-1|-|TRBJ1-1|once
TGTGCCAGCAGAGAATGGCAGGGTATGACTGAAGCTTTCTTT
CASREWQGMTEAFF
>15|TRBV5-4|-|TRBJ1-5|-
TGTGCCAGCAGCTTGATGGGGGCTAGCAATCAGCCCCAGCATTTT
CASSLMGASNQPQHF
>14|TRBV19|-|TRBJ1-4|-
TGTGCCAGTAGTATCCGTATCATAGAGGAAAAACTGTTTTTT
CASSIRIIEEKLFF
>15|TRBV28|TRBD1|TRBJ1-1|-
TGTGCCAGCAGTTTACGGGACAGAATTAACACTGAAGCTTTCTTT
CASSLRDRINTEAFF
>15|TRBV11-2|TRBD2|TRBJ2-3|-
TGTGCCAGCAGCGCCCTAGCGGGAGGGCCCGATACGCAGTATTTT
CASSALAGGPDTQYF
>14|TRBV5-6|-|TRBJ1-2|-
TGTGCCAGCAGCTTGGCCGGGGGTAACTATGGCTACACCTTC
CASSLAGGNYGYTF
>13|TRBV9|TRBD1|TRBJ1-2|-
TGTGCCAGCAGCGCACAGGGGGCGGCTGGCTACACCTTC
CASSAQGAAGYTF
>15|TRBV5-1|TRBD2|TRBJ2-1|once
TGCGCCAGCAGCCCCAGACTAGCCGGAGGGACTGAGCAGTTCTTC
CASSPRLAGGTEQFF
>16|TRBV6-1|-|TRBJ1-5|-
TGTGCCAGCAGTGAAGCGCGACAGGTGCCCCAATGGCCCCAGCATTTT
CASSEARQVPQWPQHF
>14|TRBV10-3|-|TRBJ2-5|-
TGTGCCATCAGTGAGTCGGTGGCTCCAGAGACCCAGTACTTC
CAISESVAPETQYF
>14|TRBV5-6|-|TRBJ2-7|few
TGTGCCAGCAGCTTAGAGCGGAACACCTACGAGCAGTACTTC
CASSLERNTYEQYF
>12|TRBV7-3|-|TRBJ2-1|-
TGTGCCAGCAGCTCTCCTTACGGTGAGCAGTTCTTC
CASSSPYGEQFF
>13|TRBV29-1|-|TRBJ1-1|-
TGCAGTTACGGGGAGGGCGGGGGCACTGAAGCTTTCTTT
CSYGEGGGTEAFF
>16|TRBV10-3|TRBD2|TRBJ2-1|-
TGTGCCATCAGGACTAGCGGGAGGACTTTTGGGGGTGAGCAGTTCTTC
CAIRTSGRTFGGEQFF
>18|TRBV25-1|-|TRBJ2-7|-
TGTGCCAGCAGTGAATATAAGTCAGGGTCAGGGGTGTCCTACGAGCAGTACTTC
CASSEYKSGSGVSYEQYF
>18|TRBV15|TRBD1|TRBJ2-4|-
TGTGCCACCAGCAGCCGATTCTTGGACAGGGGAGCCAAAAACATTCAGTACTTC
CATSSRFLDRGAKNIQYF
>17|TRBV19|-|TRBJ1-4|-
TGTGCCAGTAGTATAGGTTGGAGGGATGCAACTAATGAAAAACTGTTTTTT
CASSIGWRDATNEKLFF
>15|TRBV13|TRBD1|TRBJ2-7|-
TGTGCCAGCAGCCCCCAGGGACAGGCGGCCTACGAGCAGTACTTC
CASSPQGQAAYEQYF
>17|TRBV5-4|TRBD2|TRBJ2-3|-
TGTGCCAGCAGCTCCATTGTAGCGGGGGGGCCCACAGATACGCAGTATTTT
CASSSIVAGGPTDTQYF
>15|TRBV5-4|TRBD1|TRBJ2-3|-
TGTGCCAGCAGCTCCCTGACAGGGGGCGCGGGTACGCAGTATTTT
CASSSLTGGAGTQYF
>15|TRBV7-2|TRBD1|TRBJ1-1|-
TGTGCCAGCAGCTTAGAAGGACAGGTGAACACTGAAGCTTTCTTT
CASSLEGQVNTEAFF
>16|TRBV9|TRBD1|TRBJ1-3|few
TGTGCCAGCAGCGTAGAGGAGGGGGCGAGAGGAAACACCATATATTTT
CASSVEEGARGNTIYF
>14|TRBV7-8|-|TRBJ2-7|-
TGTGCCAGCACCTCGTTGGGGGCGCGGTACGAGCAGTACTTC
CASTSLGARYEQYF
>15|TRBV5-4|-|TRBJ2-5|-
TGTGCCAGCAGCCCCCCGGCGGGCCACGGCGAGGCCCAGTACTTC
CASSPPAGHGEAQYF
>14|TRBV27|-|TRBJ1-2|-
TGTGCCAGCACCTCAGCCAGGGTCCGCTATGGCTACACCTTC
CASTSARVRYGYTF